Following are 13 T cell receptor beta chains from one sample sequenced in a study of cytomegalovirus exposure and HLA in healthy donors. The PCR used 60 Vbeta and 13 Jbeta primers. Generated by immunoSEQ multiplex PCR, the TCRdb table keeps only in-frame clones and is missing some. The sample contains about 100,000 clones, over 75% of which appear only once. The sample taken for sequencing was PBMCs. The source is a man between 40 and 49 years old in good health and CMV-seropositive.

This clone came up a few times. The chain's CDR3 is CASSWAQGGLGAFF. DNA of the CDR3: TGTGCCAGCAGTTGGGCACAGGGGGGCTTAGGAGCTTTCTTT. The V gene is TRBV28, the J gene TRBJ1-1; 8 bases are shared with TRBD1. The CDR3 loop spans 14 amino acids. V shed 4 bases, J shed 10 bases, and the junction held 11 bases outside the gene matches. The germline V gene encodes CDR1 MDHEN and CDR2 SYDVKM.

The CDR3 coding sequence is TGTGCCACCAGCAGAGACCGGGAGGACTATGGCTACACCTTC. Translating gives CATSRDREDYGYTF. This chain uses TRBV15 with TRBJ1-2; D not certain. CDR3 length: 14 residues. V was cut by 0 bases and J by 3 bases, with 8 bases left in between. Germline loops: CDR1 LNHNV, CDR2 YYDKDF (reference sequence).

V gene TRBV6-5 combines with J gene TRBJ1-2, with 7 bases aligning to TRBD1. With V trimmed by 6 bases and J by 6 bases, 7 bases remained unmatched. The CDR3 consists of 13 residues. The germline V gene encodes CDR1 MNHEY and CDR2 SVGAGI. The CDR3 here is CASRLSDRDGYTF. In DNA form, the CDR3 reads TGTGCCAGCAGACTAAGCGACAGGGATGGCTACACCTTC.

With regard to this clone: This same CDR3 is encoded by further DNA sequences in the sample. The rearrangement uses TRBV5-1 and TRBJ1-1, with D uncertain. With 0 bases removed from V and 0 bases from J, the gap between germline ends came to 9 bases. Germline V CDR1 and CDR2: SGHRS, YFSETQ. This CDR3 comprises 15 residues. CDR3 sequence (DNA): TGCGCCAGCAGCTTGGGAGCAGGCATGAACACTGAAGCTTTCTTT. Translated: CASSLGAGMNTEAFF. Complete variable domain (other parts from reference TRBV5-1 and TRBJ1-1): KAGVTQTPRYLIKTRGQQVTLSCSPISGHRSVSWYQQTPGQGLQFLFEYFSETQRNKGNFPGRFSGRQFSNSRSEMNVSTLELGDSALYLCASSLGAGMNTEAFFGQGTRLTVV.

The chain employs TRBV20-1 and TRBJ2-6; D unresolved. This CDR3 is 11 amino acids long. Trimming removed 3 bases at V and 6 bases at J, with 3 bases between. Looked up from germline, CDR1 is DFQATT and CDR2 is SNEGSKA (reference sequence). DNA for the CDR3: TGCAGTGCTAGTCAGGCCAACGTCCTGACTTTC. Translated: CSASQANVLTF.

The V call is TRBV4-1, the J call TRBJ1-1; tentative D call: TRBD1 (5 bases). V was shortened by 3 bases and J by 1 base, with 15 bases between the two germline ends. Germline-derived CDR1 and CDR2 are MGHRA and YSYEKL. This CDR3 region has 16 residues. The DNA of the CDR3 is TGCGCCAGCAGCCACAATGGGGGGACGGCGAACACTGAAGCTTTCTTT. It is translated as CASSHNGGTANTEAFF.

The chain combines TRBV29-1 with TRBJ2-4; tentatively, D is TRBD1 (5 bases). Trimming cost V 3 bases and J 6 bases, with 12 bases left between them. Germline V gene lookup returns CDR1 SQVTM and CDR2 ANQGSEA. The CDR3 has 13 residues. Here the CDR3 reads CSVEKTQGNIQYF. The CDR3 DNA is TGCAGCGTTGAGAAAACCCAGGGAAACATTCAGTACTTC.

The chain has TRBV15 and TRBJ1-3, with D possibly matching TRBD1 (6 bases). Germline assignment: CDR1 LNHNV and CDR2 YYDKDF (reference sequence). The V end lost 0 bases, the J end lost 3 bases, and 18 bases lay between the germline ends. The CDR3 length is 18 residues. CDR3 sequence (DNA): TGTGCCACCAGCAGAGATCGGGGGGGCACTAGAGTTGGAAACACCATATATTTT. Translated: CATSRDRGGTRVGNTIYF.

This chain joins TRBV18 and TRBJ1-4, with 8 bases identical to TRBD1. Germline loops: CDR1 KGHSH, CDR2 LQKENI. The CDR3 has 17 amino acids. V lost 2 bases, J lost 0 bases, and 5 bases stayed unmatched. The CDR3 is CASSPTGTGTTNEKLFF. The CDR3 coding sequence is TGTGCCAGCTCACCAACCGGGACAGGTACAACTAATGAAAAACTGTTTTTT. Filled out from reference TRBV18 and TRBJ1-4, the complete variable domain reads NAGVMQNPRHLVRRRGQEARLRCSPMKGHSHVYWYRQLPEEGLKFMVYLQKENIIDESGMPKERFSAEFPKEGPSILRIQQVVRGDSAAYFCASSPTGTGTTNEKLFFGSGTQLSVL.

This clone appeared once. The chain carries TRBV7-2 and TRBJ2-1; the D is unclear. The CDR3 consists of 14 residues. Germline V CDR1 and CDR2: SGHTA, FQGNSA. Trimming cost V 5 bases and J 3 bases, with 11 bases left between them. CDR3 nucleotide sequence: TGTGCCAGCAGCCCCCAGACTGACTACAATGAGCAGTTCTTC. Protein sequence: CASSPQTDYNEQFF.

In DNA, the CDR3 is TGCGCCAGCAGCCCCGGACTAAATTCGAACACCGGGGAGCTGTTTTTT. Its protein product is CASSPGLNSNTGELFF. The rearrangement joins TRBV5-1 to TRBJ2-2; D is perhaps TRBD2 (6 bases). Germline values: CDR1 SGHRS, CDR2 YFSETQ. With 4 bases removed from V and 0 bases from J, the gap between germline ends came to 13 bases. The CDR3 consists of 16 residues.

The V and J genes are TRBV27 and TRBJ2-7; TRBD1 is a possible D gene (5 bases). V was shortened by 2 bases and J by 5 bases, with 7 bases between the two germline ends. This CDR3 has 12 residues. Germline V gene data show CDR1 as MNHEY and CDR2 as SMNVEV (reference sequence). DNA of the CDR3: TGTGCCAGCAGTTTACTGGGGCACGAGCAGTACTTC. Its protein product is CASSLLGHEQYF.

The chain combines TRBV19 with TRBJ2-1; perhaps TRBD2 as D (5 bases). The V and J ends lost 3 bases and 0 bases respectively, with 12 bases between them. Germline CDR1 and CDR2: LNHDA and SQIVND (reference sequence). This CDR3 is 16 amino acids long. In DNA form, the CDR3 reads TGTGCCAGTAGTATGGCTCTAGCCAGCTCCTACAATGAGCAGTTCTTC. Protein: CASSMALASSYNEQFF. Full variable domain (rest looked up from reference TRBV19 and TRBJ2-1): DGGITQSPKYLFRKEGQNVTLSCEQNLNHDAMYWYRQDPGQGLRLIYYSQIVNDFQKGDIAEGYSVSREKKESFPLTVTSAQKNPTAFYLCASSMALASSYNEQFFGPGTRLTVL.